Sequencing of this T cell receptor beta chain was carried out in a study of T cell responses to AZD1222 COVID-19 vaccine. Study background: Second-dose timings of about 4 or about 12 weeks were pooled.

Assay used: immunoSEQ multiplex PCR; TCRdb lists only in-frame clones, some missing. Of some 100,000 clones listed, about nine tenths are singletons. The clonotype was recovered from an adult in good health. Sequencing was performed on peripheral blood, taken on day 0 of AZD1222 vaccination.

The CDR3 DNA follows: TGTGCCTGGAGTAGGGACCGTCGCGGCTACACCTTC. Its translation is CAWSRDRRGYTF. This chain joins TRBV30 and TRBJ1-2; a weak D match, TRBD1 (5 bases). Germline CDR1 and CDR2: GTSNPN and SVGIG (reference sequence). This CDR3 has 12 amino acids. V was shortened by 2 bases and J by 8 bases, with 12 bases between the two germline ends.